The 2 T cell receptor beta chains reported below all come from one sample, sequenced in a study of blood T cells in healthy people across ages. Primed by a sample-barcoded 5' primer and a J-beta primer mix, a second PCR proceeded for about 6 to 12 cycles. In TCRdb, the 5' RACE reads were re-called with MiXCR into one record per CDR3 protein. Here the sample spans about 1 million distinct CDR3 sequences, 35% to 55% being singletons. Sequencing was done on a sample of blood. These receptors were collected from a woman in her sixties in good health.

The gene calls are TRBV7-9 and TRBJ2-1, with D possibly matching TRBD2 (6 bases). The germline CDR1 and CDR2 sequences are SEHNR and FQNEAQ (reference sequence). Trimming took off 6 bases at V and 6 bases at J, with 21 bases between the two ends. The CDR3 consists of 16 residues. The CDR3 region has the DNA TGTGCCAGCAGGACCGTGTTTAGCGGCCTACGCAATGAGCAGTTCTTC. This gives the protein CASRTVFSGLRNEQFF.

The gene calls are TRBV30 and TRBJ2-4, with 9 bases matching TRBD1. V lost 5 bases, J lost 1 base, and 6 bases stayed unmatched. This CDR3 spans 15 amino acids. Germline V CDR1 and CDR2: GTSNPN, SVGIG (reference sequence). Here the CDR3 reads CAWGKGQGAKNIQYF. The CDR3, as DNA: TGTGCCTGGGGTAAAGGACAGGGGGCCAAAAACATTCAGTACTTC.